These 17 T cell receptor beta chains originate from one sample sequenced in a study of shared clonotypes between healthy human individuals. It was CD45RO-negative cells, positively selected for CCR7, that made up naive CD8 cells, with terminally differentiated effector memory CD45RA+ cells excluded. Method: immunoSEQ multiplex PCR; TCRdb's copy keeps in-frame clones and lacks some. The sample lists some 1,900,000 clones; about 95% were seen once. The source material was naive CD8+ T cells sorted from blood. The receptors derive from a man younger than 35 in good health.

Comments on this clone: Other DNA sequences within the sample encode an identical CDR3. The V and J genes are TRBV7-3 and TRBJ2-2; D might be TRBD2 (6 bases). CDR1 is SGHTA, CDR2 FQGTGA, per germline. The ends were cut back, 0 bases at V and 2 bases at J, with 7 bases in the middle. The CDR3 is 15 residues long. The CDR3 DNA reads TGTGCCAGCAGCTTAACGGGGGGAAACACCGGGGAGCTGTTTTTT. Protein sequence: CASSLTGGNTGELFF.

The V and J genes are TRBV10-3 and TRBJ2-1, with 13 bases aligning to TRBD2. There are 15 residues in the CDR3. Trimming cost V 0 bases and J 8 bases; bases outside gene matches: 1. Germline values: CDR1 ENHRY, CDR2 SYGVKD. The CDR3 DNA is TGTGCCATCAGTGAGTCGGGACTAGCGGGGTATGAGCAGTTCTTC. This encodes CAISESGLAGYEQFF.

V gene TRBV5-1 combines with J gene TRBJ1-4; D is ambiguous. V was clipped by 5 bases and J by 5 bases, with 13 bases between them. The CDR3 is 14 amino acids. Germline CDR1 is SGHRS and CDR2 is YFSETQ. The CDR3 region has the DNA TGCGCCAGCAGTTCAGCTCCGGGGAATGAAAAACTGTTTTTT. Translated, it gives CASSSAPGNEKLFF.

V is TRBV29-1 and J is TRBJ2-7; TRBD2 matches 9 bases. Germline V lookup: CDR1 SQVTM, CDR2 ANQGSEA. The CDR3 spans 16 residues. The CDR3 protein is CDCPASGAWDVYEQYF. CDR3 nucleotides: TGCGACTGTCCGGCTAGCGGGGCTTGGGATGTATACGAGCAGTACTTC.

The chain combines TRBV27 with TRBJ1-1, with 9 bases fitting TRBD1. The junction had 5 bases not matched to a gene; V was cut back by 2 bases and J by 4 bases. CDR1 is MNHEY and CDR2 is SMNVEV in the germline V gene (reference sequence). This CDR3 is 15 amino acids long. The CDR3 sequence is CASSLTGGPITEAFF. CDR3 coding DNA: TGTGCCAGCAGTTTAACAGGGGGCCCGATCACTGAAGCTTTCTTT.

The rearrangement links TRBV13 to TRBJ1-1; weak D call: TRBD1 (5 bases). Germline values: CDR1 PRHDT, CDR2 FYEKMQ (reference sequence). The CDR3 contains 10 residues. V was pared by 8 bases and J by 8 bases, with 9 bases between. The CDR3 DNA follows: TGTGCCAGCGGCAGGGCCGAAGCTTTCTTT. It is translated as CASGRAEAFF.

V usage is TRBV7-9 and J usage is TRBJ2-7, with D unclear. The germline gives CDR1 SEHNR, CDR2 FQNEAQ (reference sequence). This CDR3 spans 14 amino acids. Trimming cost V 2 bases and J 0 bases, with 8 bases left between them. The CDR3 loop reads CASSLWYSSYEQYF. In DNA form, the CDR3 reads TGTGCCAGCAGCTTATGGTACAGCTCCTACGAGCAGTACTTC.

This chain joins TRBV6-5 and TRBJ1-1, with 7 bases aligning to TRBD1. Trimming cost V 5 bases and J 3 bases; bases outside gene matches: 6. Germline V lookup: CDR1 MNHEY, CDR2 SVGAGI. CDR3 length equals 14 residues. The chain's CDR3 is CASSPQTGYTEAFF. Written as DNA, the CDR3 is TGTGCCAGCAGTCCTCAGACAGGGTACACTGAAGCTTTCTTT.

The chain joins TRBV29-1 to TRBJ2-1; D perhaps matches TRBD1 (6 bases). The germline V gene has CDR1 SQVTM and CDR2 ANQGSEA. There are 14 residues in the CDR3. V dropped 3 bases and J dropped 2 bases, with 11 bases sitting between them. Written as DNA, the CDR3 is TGCAGCGTTGAGGGTGGACAGCCCTACAATGAGCAGTTCTTC. It specifies CSVEGGQPYNEQFF.

The V call is TRBV4-2, the J call TRBJ2-1, with D uncertain. With 0 bases removed from V and 1 base from J, the gap between germline ends came to 13 bases. The CDR3 totals 17 residues. Germline assignment: CDR1 LGHNA and CDR2 YNFKEQ. CDR3: CASSQDLEDGSYNEQFF. DNA of the CDR3: TGTGCCAGCAGCCAAGATTTAGAGGACGGATCCTACAATGAGCAGTTCTTC.

The V and J genes are TRBV9 and TRBJ2-3; TRBD2 aligns across 7 bases. From germline, CDR1 is SGDLS and CDR2 YYNGEE. The CDR3 extends over 16 amino acids. V gave up 2 bases and J gave up 3 bases; unmatched junction bases: 9. The DNA for the CDR3 is TGTGCCAGCAGCGTCGGGGGGACGCCGGGGACAGATACGCAGTATTTT. This encodes CASSVGGTPGTDTQYF. The whole variable domain, filled in from reference TRBV9 and TRBJ2-3, reads DSGVTQTPKHLITATGQRVTLRCSPRSGDLSVYWYQQSLDQGLQFLIQYYNGEERAKGNILERFSAQQFPDLHSELNLSSLELGDSALYFCASSVGGTPGTDTQYFGPGTRLTVL.

The chain links TRBV6-5 to TRBJ2-3; D may be TRBD2 (5 bases). Per germline, CDR1 MNHEY and CDR2 SVGAGI. The CDR3 runs to 14 residues. The ends were cut back, 2 bases at V and 5 bases at J, with 11 bases in the middle. CDR3 amino acids: CASSYGGLVDTQYF. For the CDR3, the DNA is TGTGCCAGCAGTTACGGCGGGCTGGTAGATACGCAGTATTTT.

J is TRBJ1-1 and V is TRBV27, with 7 bases aligning to TRBD1. Germline V gives CDR1 MNHEY, CDR2 SMNVEV (reference sequence). This CDR3 contains 15 residues. The junction had 11 bases not matched to a gene; V was cut back by 5 bases and J by 5 bases. The CDR3 loop reads CASSLTGPVGTEAFF. Written as DNA, the CDR3 is TGTGCCAGCAGTCTGACAGGGCCGGTGGGTACTGAAGCTTTCTTT.

This chain joins TRBV7-9 and TRBJ1-2, with D maybe TRBD1 (6 bases). V was clipped by 5 bases and J by 3 bases, with 16 bases between them. CDR1 and CDR2 (germline): SEHNR, FQNEAQ (reference sequence). This CDR3 region has 15 residues. CDR3 amino acids: CASSAPGGADYGYTF. The DNA for the CDR3 is TGTGCCAGCAGCGCCCCGGGGGGCGCCGACTATGGCTACACCTTC.

Concerning this clone: This CDR3 is also generated by other DNA sequences in the sample. The V gene is TRBV5-6, the J gene TRBJ1-1; D is undetermined. CDR3 length equals 13 residues. Trimming pared 2 bases from V and 0 bases from J, leaving 5 bases between. The germline CDR1 and CDR2 sequences are SGHDT and YYEEEE. In DNA form, the CDR3 reads TGTGCCAGCAGCTTCTCGCTGAACACTGAAGCTTTCTTT. It is translated as CASSFSLNTEAFF.

This rearrangement joins TRBV9 to TRBJ1-2; unclear D gene. Trimming pared 0 bases from V and 11 bases from J, leaving 11 bases between. This CDR3 has 12 amino acids. CDR1 and CDR2 from the germline V gene are SGDLS and YYNGEE. The CDR3 reads CASSVGGMEYTF. CDR3 bases: TGTGCCAGCAGCGTAGGCGGCATGGAGTACACCTTC.

The chain has TRBV28 and TRBJ1-4; 9 bases are a match to TRBD1. This CDR3 is built from 17 residues. Germline CDR1 reads MDHEN; CDR2 reads SYDVKM. The junction had 10 bases not matched to a gene; V was cut back by 4 bases and J by 4 bases. The DNA of the CDR3 is TGTGCCAGCAGTTCCGTGGACAGGGGTCCTCTTAATGAAAAACTGTTTTTT. Translating gives CASSSVDRGPLNEKLFF.